This T cell receptor (beta chain) was identified during a study of blood T cell repertoires in COVID-19. Across the study: Specimens from acute and convalescent COVID-19 originated in the United States, Italy and Spain.

Source study methods: Amplification with reference gene primers provided the estimates of nucleated cell counts. Only in-frame clones appear in the TCRdb table, and some are missing; sequencing was by immunoSEQ multiplex PCR. The V and J calls and the clone size are those of that table, but D and trimming were determined from the DNA. The sample consists of more than 95,000 clones, roughly 80% of them appearing once. The sequencing sample was made of peripheral blood. The sequence was collected from an elderly man with COVID-19, enrolled during active disease.

The CDR3 bases are TGTGCCAGCAGCGTAGAGGAGGGGATGACCCAGTACTTC. Amino acid sequence: CASSVEEGMTQYF. V and J are TRBV9 and TRBJ2-5; tentatively, D is TRBD2 (6 bases). Trimming took 0 bases from V and 7 from J, leaving 10 bases between them. Germline CDR1 SGDLS, CDR2 YYNGEE. This CDR3 comprises 13 residues.